These 9 T cell receptor beta chains were all obtained from the same sample, sequenced in a study of shared clonotypes between healthy human individuals. Sequencing used immunoSEQ multiplex PCR; TCRdb keeps in-frame clones, though not all of them. The profile shows a few million clones, more than 85% of them singletons. Source material: naive CD4+ T cells from PBMCs. This sample's subset: CD45RA+ positively selected. The receptors derive from a man between 18 and 35 years old in good health. Some clones in this sample may be carry-over from other donors' samples.

V is TRBV7-2 and J is TRBJ2-3; TRBD1 is a possible D gene (6 bases). CDR1 SGHTA and CDR2 FQGNSA come from the germline V gene. Trimming shortened V by 3 bases and J by 4 bases, and 14 bases separated the two germline ends. This CDR3 spans 15 amino acids. The CDR3 loop reads CASSFPGARADTQYF. CDR3 DNA: TGTGCCAGCAGCTTCCCAGGGGCGAGGGCAGATACGCAGTATTTT. Complete variable domain (other parts from reference TRBV7-2 and TRBJ2-3): GAGVSQSPSNKVTEKGKDVELRCDPISGHTALYWYRQSLGQGLEFLIYFQGNSAPDKSGLPSDRFSAERTGGSVSTLTIQRTQQEDSAVYLCASSFPGARADTQYFGPGTRLTVL.

This clone was detected a few times. The chain has TRBV5-4 and TRBJ1-1; D not certain. Germline V gives CDR1 SGHNT, CDR2 YYREEE (reference sequence). The CDR3 covers 15 residues. Between the trimmed V and J ends, which lost 2 bases and 0 bases, there was a span of 11 bases. CDR3: CASSFYGSLNTEAFF. CDR3 DNA sequence: TGTGCCAGCAGCTTTTACGGCAGCTTGAACACTGAAGCTTTCTTT.

The chain recombines TRBV7-2 with TRBJ1-1, with no clear D. Germline V gene sequence: CDR1 SGHTA, CDR2 FQGNSA. The V gene lost 1 base and the J gene lost 5 bases, with 17 bases spanning the gap. The CDR3 spans 16 residues. Here the CDR3 DNA reads TGTGCCAGCAGCTTAGAAAATTTCCTCACGGGGACTGAAGCTTTCTTT. Translated: CASSLENFLTGTEAFF. Complete variable domain (other parts from reference TRBV7-2 and TRBJ1-1): GAGVSQSPSNKVTEKGKDVELRCDPISGHTALYWYRQSLGQGLEFLIYFQGNSAPDKSGLPSDRFSAERTGGSVSTLTIQRTQQEDSAVYLCASSLENFLTGTEAFFGQGTRLTVV.

This clone has only one observation. In nucleotides, the CDR3 is TGTGCCAGTAGTATGTACGAAGGGACAGCTAATGAAAAACTGTTTTTT. This translates into CASSMYEGTANEKLFF. The V call is TRBV19, the J call TRBJ1-4; 7 bases match TRBD1. Germline CDR1 is LNHDA and CDR2 is SQIVND (reference sequence). The CDR3 runs 16 residues. The trim removed 3 bases at V and 3 bases at J, leaving 7 bases unmatched.

The chain combines TRBV7-9 with TRBJ2-3; D unresolved. This CDR3 is 17 amino acids long. Germline CDR1 SEHNR, CDR2 FQNEAQ (reference sequence). V shed 4 bases and J shed 6 bases, with 23 bases lying between them. CDR3 in amino acids: CASSSAPLRTREDTQYF. CDR3 coding DNA: TGTGCCAGCAGCTCCGCCCCTCTCCGAACCAGAGAGGATACGCAGTATTTT.

V usage is TRBV18 and J usage is TRBJ2-5; D possibly corresponds to TRBD2 (5 bases). In germline, CDR1 is KGHSH, CDR2 LQKENI. The CDR3 sequence is 15 residues long. The V gene lost 1 base and the J gene lost 1 base, with 10 bases spanning the gap. The CDR3 is CASSPRTPGQETQYF. For the CDR3, the DNA is TGTGCCAGCTCACCACGGACTCCTGGCCAAGAGACCCAGTACTTC.

The V and J genes are TRBV18 and TRBJ1-2; 8 bases are shared with TRBD1. The germline V gene has CDR1 KGHSH and CDR2 LQKENI. The J segment lost 3 bases and the V segment lost 5 bases, leaving 8 bases of the junction unmatched. The length of the CDR3 is 15 residues. The CDR3 region is CASSALQGGHYGYTF. In nucleotides, the CDR3 is TGTGCCAGCTCAGCTCTACAGGGGGGGCACTATGGCTACACCTTC.

V and J are TRBV5-6 and TRBJ1-2; 7 positions match TRBD1. After removal of 0 bases from V and 3 bases from J, the junction contained 8 bases not matched to a gene. Germline CDR1 is SGHDT and CDR2 is YYEEEE. This CDR3 spans 16 amino acids. The CDR3 coding sequence is TGTGCCAGCAGCTTGGATTTGACGGGACAGTACTATGGCTACACCTTC. It codes for CASSLDLTGQYYGYTF.

To note about this clone: Additional DNA sequences in this sample encode the identical CDR3. The chain is built from TRBV7-3 and TRBJ2-2, with D possibly being TRBD1 or TRBD2 (6 bases each). V lost 5 bases to trimming and J lost 5 bases, with 12 bases between them. This CDR3 spans 14 amino acids. From germline, CDR1 is SGHTA and CDR2 FQGTGA. The CDR3 sequence: CASSPTGATGELFF. CDR3 in DNA: TGTGCCAGCAGCCCAACGGGGGCGACCGGGGAGCTGTTTTTT.